This T cell receptor (beta chain) originates from a study of control samples from healthy donors and cancer patients. The repertoire was sequenced with immunoSEQ multiplex PCR; TCRdb's copy has only in-frame clones and lacks some. This table has approximately 230,000 clones, over 75% appearing once. CDR1 is SGHTA and CDR2 is FQGTGA in the germline V gene. The V and J ends lost 6 bases and 4 bases respectively, with 12 bases between them. This CDR3 is built from 13 residues. The source of this sequence is a woman in her sixties with lung cancer. Sequencing input: PBMCs. V and J are TRBV7-3 and TRBJ1-2; weak D call: TRBD1 (5 bases). The CDR3 coding sequence is TGTGCCAGCAGTCCTTCGGGGACCTATGGCTACACCTTC. It codes for CASSPSGTYGYTF. Full variable domain (rest looked up from reference TRBV7-3 and TRBJ1-2): GAGVSQTPSNKVTEKGKYVELRCDPISGHTALYWYRQSLGQGPEFLIYFQGTGAADDSGLPNDRFFAVRPEGSVSTLKIQRTERGDSAVYLCASSPSGTYGYTFGSGTRLTVV.